This T cell receptor beta chain was captured by sequencing in a study of T-cell memory formation after mild COVID-19. The overall study: TCR clusters were mostly confined to one donor each. Study results and caveats: Nothing confirmed that second-wave clones peaking on day 37 were specific for SARS-CoV-2.

This CDR3 is 15 amino acids long. Trimming stripped 5 bases from V and 5 bases from J, with 15 bases between. Germline CDR1 reads SGHAT; CDR2 reads FQDESV (reference sequence). In TCRdb, the 5' RACE reads were re-called with MiXCR into one record per CDR3 protein. The profile shows 500,000 to 550,000 distinct CDR3 sequences, roughly 20% of them singletons. For this clonotype: The target antigen is unknown.

Sequencing used PBMCs or a T cell subset sorted from them (not recorded which). This receptor was identified in an adult woman who had mild COVID-19 (a few samples of this study predate the infection). Cell type and time point are not known. The J gene is TRBJ2-2, the V gene TRBV11-1; D is unresolved. CDR3 sequence: CASSESALWTGELFF. The DNA for the CDR3 is TGTGCCAGCAGCGAGTCCGCGTTATGGACCGGGGAGCTGTTTTTT.